These T cell receptor beta chains were read from a single sample in a study of T cells in Graves' hyperthyroidism and ophthalmopathy. A single record per CDR3 protein comes from TCRdb applying MiXCR to the multiplex PCR reads. The sample lists hundreds of thousands of distinct CDR3 sequences; approximately 15% were seen once. The sequencing sample was made of blood. These receptors came from a woman aged 40 to 50 with Graves' hyperthyroidism. Each CDR3 is given with its conserved first and last residue. Each record gives: clone size, J gene, V gene, D gene, CDR3 protein, CDR3 DNA. A D gene is named only where the DNA matches it firmly. Expanded clones are given a class, and other clones once, few, many or no size at all.

few	TRBJ1-2	TRBV13	TRBD1	CASSRDRDNYGYTF	TGTGCCAGCAGCCGTGACAGGGATAACTATGGCTACACCTTC
many	TRBJ2-7	TRBV11-2	-	CASSSLLGDEQYF	TGTGCCAGCAGCTCTCTCCTCGGGGACGAGCAGTACTTC
many	TRBJ1-2	TRBV30	-	CAWRTAGNYGYTF	TGTGCCTGGAGGACGGCTGGGAACTATGGCTACACCTTC
many	TRBJ1-1	TRBV3-1	-	CASSPGRFVNTEAFF	TGTGCCAGCAGCCCCGGCCGTTTCGTGAACACTGAAGCTTTCTTT
few	TRBJ2-1	TRBV15	TRBD2	CATSGLAGEYNEQFF	TGTGCCACCAGCGGACTAGCGGGAGAGTACAATGAGCAGTTCTTC
many	TRBJ2-1	TRBV20-1	TRBD1	CSARVTGTGYNEQFF	TGCAGTGCTAGAGTGACCGGGACAGGGTACAATGAGCAGTTCTTC
few	TRBJ1-2	TRBV14	-	CASSENYNTRGPPGYGYTF	TGTGCCAGCAGCGAAAACTACAACACCCGGGGCCCCCCGGGGTATGGCTACACCTTC
many	TRBJ2-1	TRBV30	TRBD2	CAWGLAGREQFF	TGTGCCTGGGGGCTAGCGGGAAGGGAGCAGTTCTTC
-	TRBJ2-5	TRBV5-1	-	CASRRQQETQYF	TGCGCCAGCAGAAGACAGCAAGAGACCCAGTACTTC
many	TRBJ1-2	TRBV18	-	CASSITPDSGYGYTF	TGTGCCAGCTCAATTACCCCCGACAGCGGCTATGGCTACACCTTC
many	TRBJ1-6	TRBV12-3/TRBV12-4	-	CASSPGAGRAVSPLHF	TGTGCCAGCAGTCCCGGGGCAGGGAGAGCGGTTTCACCCCTCCACTTT
-	TRBJ1-3	TRBV2	-	CASSPGGPGNTIYF	TGTGCCAGCAGCCCCGGCGGGCCTGGAAACACCATATATTTT
-	TRBJ2-2	TRBV11-2	-	CASSFGRVQGGELFF	TGTGCCAGCAGCTTTGGCAGGGTACAAGGCGGGGAGCTGTTTTTT
many	TRBJ2-5	TRBV28	TRBD2	CASSTPGPSVTSGQETQYF	TGTGCCAGCAGTACCCCGGGACCAAGTGTTACTAGCGGCCAAGAGACCCAGTACTTC
many	TRBJ2-7	TRBV12-3/TRBV12-4	TRBD2	CASSSRAGGLDEQYF	TGTGCCAGCAGTTCCAGAGCGGGAGGGCTTGACGAGCAGTACTTC
many	TRBJ2-7	TRBV28	TRBD1	CASSTTGGSKYEQYF	TGTGCCAGCAGTACAACAGGGGGCTCGAAGTACGAGCAGTACTTC
many	TRBJ2-2	TRBV6-2/TRBV6-3	TRBD2	CASSFYPGTSGPANTGELFF	TGTGCCAGCAGTTTTTACCCCGGGACTAGCGGACCTGCGAACACCGGGGAGCTGTTTTTT
few	TRBJ2-1	TRBV3-1	-	CASSRGRFNEQFF	TGTGCCAGCAGCCGAGGGAGGTTCAATGAGCAGTTCTTC
few	TRBJ2-1	TRBV3-1	TRBD2	CASSQVWLAGGGRDNEQFF	TGTGCCAGCAGCCAAGTATGGCTAGCGGGAGGCGGCCGTGACAATGAGCAGTTCTTC
many	TRBJ2-7	TRBV20-1	TRBD1	CSATSRDRLYEQYF	TGCAGTGCTACGTCCCGGGACAGGCTCTACGAGCAGTACTTC
many	TRBJ2-3	TRBV7-9	TRBD1	CASSSGQGLTDTQYF	TGTGCCAGCAGTTCAGGACAGGGCCTCACAGATACGCAGTATTTT
-	TRBJ2-1	TRBV12-3/TRBV12-4	TRBD2	CASSTAGGPYNEQFF	TGTGCCAGCAGTACAGCGGGAGGTCCCTACAATGAGCAGTTCTTC
many	TRBJ2-1	TRBV7-3	TRBD1	CASSPLGQGAIKNEQFF	TGTGCCAGCAGCCCCCTGGGGCAGGGGGCGATTAAGAATGAGCAGTTCTTC
many	TRBJ1-5	TRBV3-1	-	CARVDSNYSNQPQHF	TGTGCCAGGGTGGACAGCAATTATAGCAATCAGCCCCAGCATTTT
few	TRBJ2-5	TRBV6-1	TRBD2	CASSPLLAGGEETQYF	TGTGCCAGCAGTCCTCTACTAGCGGGAGGGGAAGAGACCCAGTACTTC
-	TRBJ2-5	TRBV28	-	CASSLGRGPETQYF	TGTGCCAGCAGTTTAGGAAGGGGCCCGGAGACCCAGTACTTC
few	TRBJ2-3	TRBV20-1	-	CSVESQGRDTDTQYF	TGCAGCGTTGAATCTCAGGGTAGGGACACAGATACGCAGTATTTT
many	TRBJ2-1	TRBV28	TRBD2	CASSFVGLYNEQFF	TGTGCCAGCAGTTTCGTGGGACTATACAATGAGCAGTTCTTC
many	TRBJ2-7	TRBV5-1	TRBD2	CASSLARTSATYEQYF	TGCGCCAGCAGCTTGGCCCGGACTAGCGCAACCTACGAGCAGTACTTC
many	TRBJ2-2	TRBV2	-	CASSEGNTGELFF	TGTGCCAGCAGTGAGGGAAACACCGGGGAGCTGTTTTTT
few	TRBJ2-1	TRBV20-1	TRBD2	CSVPWVAGSSRRSNEQFF	TGCAGTGTTCCTTGGGTAGCGGGATCATCGCGAAGGAGCAATGAGCAGTTCTTC
-	TRBJ1-2	TRBV19	-	CASMGSPNGYTF	TGTGCCAGCATGGGGTCCCCAAATGGCTACACCTTC
few	TRBJ2-2	TRBV15	-	CATSSIGTGELFF	TGTGCCACCAGCTCTATTGGGACCGGGGAGCTGTTTTTT
few	TRBJ2-7	TRBV6-2/TRBV6-3	-	CASTNAIEQYF	TGTGCCAGCACGAACGCAATCGAGCAGTACTTC
-	TRBJ2-1	TRBV5-1	-	CASSLTLGSYNEQFF	TGCGCCAGCAGCCTAACCTTAGGGTCCTACAATGAGCAGTTCTTC
many	TRBJ2-1	TRBV2	TRBD2	CASRPPTSGRASEQFF	TGTGCCAGCAGGCCACCCACTAGCGGGAGGGCCAGTGAGCAGTTCTTC
few	TRBJ1-1	TRBV28	TRBD1	CASLNRQGMGEAFF	TGTGCCAGCCTAAACCGACAGGGGATGGGTGAAGCTTTCTTT
-	TRBJ2-1	TRBV10-3	TRBD1	CAINRDRVGDEQFF	TGTGCCATCAATCGGGACAGGGTCGGCGATGAGCAGTTCTTC
many	TRBJ2-1	TRBV12-3/TRBV12-4	TRBD2	CASSPWTSGASGGNDEQFF	TGTGCCAGCAGTCCTTGGACTAGCGGGGCTTCGGGGGGAAACGATGAGCAGTTCTTC
many	TRBJ1-4	TRBV20-1	-	CSASGQLNEKLFF	TGCAGTGCTAGTGGGCAGCTCAATGAAAAACTGTTTTTT
many	TRBJ2-7	TRBV28	-	CASSLPQGFYEQYF	TGTGCCAGCAGTTTACCCCAGGGTTTCTACGAGCAGTACTTC
few	TRBJ1-1	TRBV7-6	-	CASNQRTQRVEAFF	TGTGCCAGCAACCAGAGGACACAGCGAGTGGAAGCTTTCTTT
few	TRBJ2-7	TRBV7-2	TRBD2	CASSLRGGLAVGGGSEQYF	TGTGCCAGCAGCTTAAGGGGAGGACTAGCGGTCGGCGGGGGCTCCGAGCAGTACTTC
-	TRBJ1-2	TRBV19	-	CASSNRQDSYYGYTF	TGTGCCAGTAGTAATCGACAGGACAGCTACTATGGCTACACCTTC
many	TRBJ2-1	TRBV28	TRBD2	CASRGQGLASSGYGEQFF	TGTGCCAGCAGAGGACAAGGACTAGCGTCAAGTGGGTACGGTGAGCAGTTCTTC
-	TRBJ2-2	TRBV20-1	-	CSAPGKNTGELFF	TGCAGTGCCCCGGGAAAAAACACCGGGGAGCTGTTTTTT
-	TRBJ2-5	TRBV12-5	-	CASGLVLGMGTQYF	TGTGCTAGTGGTTTGGTACTAGGGATGGGGACCCAGTACTTC
-	TRBJ1-1	TRBV5-1	TRBD1	CASSLTGVGNTEAFF	TGCGCCAGCAGCCTTACAGGGGTAGGGAACACTGAAGCTTTCTTT
-	TRBJ2-5	TRBV30	-	CAWSAGYGETQYF	TGTGCCTGGAGTGCAGGGTACGGAGAGACCCAGTACTTC
many	TRBJ2-1	TRBV2	TRBD2	CASSAGTSVEQFF	TGTGCCAGCAGCGCCGGGACTAGCGTTGAGCAGTTCTTC
many	TRBJ2-7	TRBV30	TRBD2	CAWSGGGTYEQYF	TGTGCCTGGAGCGGGGGGGGGACCTACGAGCAGTACTTC
many	TRBJ2-1	TRBV20-1	-	CSARGRTPSSYNEQFF	TGCAGTGCTAGGGGACGGACCCCTAGCTCCTACAATGAGCAGTTCTTC
many	TRBJ2-1	TRBV12-3/TRBV12-4	-	CASSLVATANNEQFF	TGTGCCAGCAGTTTGGTAGCGACGGCGAACAATGAGCAGTTCTTC
-	TRBJ2-3	TRBV29-1	TRBD2	CSVEGSGSPDTQYF	TGCAGCGTTGAAGGTAGCGGGAGCCCCGATACGCAGTATTTT
-	TRBJ1-1	TRBV9	-	CASSVEPGMNTEAFF	TGTGCCAGCAGCGTAGAACCGGGCATGAACACTGAAGCTTTCTTT